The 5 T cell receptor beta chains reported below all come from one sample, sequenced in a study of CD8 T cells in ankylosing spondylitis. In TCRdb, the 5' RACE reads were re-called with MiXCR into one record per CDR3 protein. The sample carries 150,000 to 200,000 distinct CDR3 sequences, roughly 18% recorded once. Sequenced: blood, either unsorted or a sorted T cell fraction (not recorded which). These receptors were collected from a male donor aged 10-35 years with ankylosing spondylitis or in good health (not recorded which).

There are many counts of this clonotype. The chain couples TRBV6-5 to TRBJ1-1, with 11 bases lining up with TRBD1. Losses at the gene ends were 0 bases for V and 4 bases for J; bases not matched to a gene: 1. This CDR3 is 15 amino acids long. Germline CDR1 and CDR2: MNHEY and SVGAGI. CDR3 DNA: TGTGCCAGCAGTTACTCGGGACAGGGGGTCACTGAAGCTTTCTTT. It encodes CASSYSGQGVTEAFF.

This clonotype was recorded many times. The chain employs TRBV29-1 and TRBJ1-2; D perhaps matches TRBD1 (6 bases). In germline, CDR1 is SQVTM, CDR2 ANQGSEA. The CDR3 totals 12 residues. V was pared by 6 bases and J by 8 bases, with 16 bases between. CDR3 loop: CSVGGQALGYTF. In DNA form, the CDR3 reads TGCAGCGTAGGGGGGCAGGCCCTGGGCTACACCTTC.

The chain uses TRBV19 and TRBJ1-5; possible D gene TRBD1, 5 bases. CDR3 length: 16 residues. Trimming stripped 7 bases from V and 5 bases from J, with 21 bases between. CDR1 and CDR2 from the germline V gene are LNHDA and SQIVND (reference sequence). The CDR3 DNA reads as TGTGCCAGTACCCATCCAACCCCAGGGAGCTATCAGCCCCAGCATTTT. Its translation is CASTHPTPGSYQPQHF.

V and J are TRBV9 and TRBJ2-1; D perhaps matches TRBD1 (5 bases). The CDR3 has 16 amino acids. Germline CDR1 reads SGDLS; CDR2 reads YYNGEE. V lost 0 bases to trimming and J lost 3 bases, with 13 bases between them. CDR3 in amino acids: CASSVEDSLRYNEQFF. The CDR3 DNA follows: TGTGCCAGCAGCGTAGAAGACAGCTTACGCTACAATGAGCAGTTCTTC. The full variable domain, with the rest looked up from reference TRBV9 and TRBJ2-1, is DSGVTQTPKHLITATGQRVTLRCSPRSGDLSVYWYQQSLDQGLQFLIQYYNGEERAKGNILERFSAQQFPDLHSELNLSSLELGDSALYFCASSVEDSLRYNEQFFGPGTRLTVL.

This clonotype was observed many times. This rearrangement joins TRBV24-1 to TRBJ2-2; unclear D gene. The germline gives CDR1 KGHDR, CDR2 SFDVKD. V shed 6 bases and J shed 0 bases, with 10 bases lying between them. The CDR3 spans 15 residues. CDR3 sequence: CATSRQGPNTGELFF. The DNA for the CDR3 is TGTGCCACCAGTCGGCAAGGACCGAACACCGGGGAGCTGTTTTTT.